Shown below are 13 T cell receptor beta chains from a single sample sequenced in a study of blood T cell repertoires in COVID-19. TCRdb's copy holds only in-frame clones and misses some; the assay was immunoSEQ multiplex PCR. The sample yields about 380,000 clones, approximately 80% seen once. The material sequenced was peripheral blood. Receptors originate from a human donor with acute or convalescent COVID-19. The donor label of this sample is uncertain.

This CDR3 reads CASSFLGSKSYEQYF. For the CDR3, the DNA is TGTGCCAGCAGCTTTTTGGGCAGCAAGTCCTACGAGCAGTACTTC. This sequence joins TRBV7-9 and TRBJ2-7; D is undetermined. The CDR3 is made up of 15 amino acids. From germline, CDR1 is SEHNR and CDR2 FQNEAQ (reference sequence). V dropped 3 bases and J dropped 1 base, with 13 bases sitting between them.

The V and J genes are TRBV2 and TRBJ1-2; 7 nucleotides agree with TRBD1. CDR1 and CDR2 (germline): SNHLY, FYNNEI. V trimming: 6 bases; J trimming: 7 bases; junction bases outside the gene matches: 20. This CDR3 spans 17 amino acids. For the CDR3, the DNA is TGTGCCAGCAGACTGGCGGCCACAGGGGTCAGTGCGAGTGGCTACACCTTC. Protein product: CASRLAATGVSASGYTF.

The gene calls are TRBV27 and TRBJ2-3; D remains ambiguous. CDR3 length: 13 amino acids. Trimming took off 5 bases at V and 6 bases at J, with 12 bases between the two ends. Germline V CDR1 and CDR2: MNHEY, SMNVEV (reference sequence). CDR3: CASSPRGEDTQYF. CDR3 nucleotide sequence: TGTGCCAGCAGTCCCAGAGGCGAGGATACGCAGTATTTT.

The table lists this clone with a count of one. The chain couples TRBV5-5 to TRBJ2-1; 15 bases are shared with TRBD2. Germline CDR1 reads SGHKS; CDR2 reads YYEKEE (reference sequence). The CDR3 runs to 14 residues. The V and J ends lost 2 bases and 11 bases, in that order; junction bases with no gene match: 2. The CDR3 DNA sequence: TGTGCCAGCAGCTTAGGACTAGCGGGAGGGCAGCAGTTCTTC. Its protein is CASSLGLAGGQQFF.

This chain links TRBV7-2 with TRBJ1-5, with TRBD1 matching over 10 bases. V shed 7 bases, J shed 3 bases, and the junction held 6 bases outside the gene matches. This CDR3 spans 15 amino acids. Per germline, CDR1 SGHTA and CDR2 FQGNSA. CDR3 coding DNA: TGTGCCAGCACCATGACAGGGGGCTACAATCAGCCCCAGCATTTT. Residues: CASTMTGGYNQPQHF.

To note about this clone: The sample carries other DNA sequences with the same CDR3. The chain uses TRBV6-5 and TRBJ1-5; D is unresolved. The V gene's germline CDR1 is MNHEY and CDR2 SVGAGI. The V end lost 0 bases, the J end lost 2 bases, and 5 bases lay between the germline ends. The CDR3 runs 14 residues. The CDR3 sequence is CASSYSRGNQPQHF. CDR3 coding DNA: TGTGCCAGCAGTTACTCACGCGGCAATCAGCCCCAGCATTTT.

The chain combines TRBV7-9 with TRBJ1-4; the D is unclear. The germline CDR1 and CDR2 sequences are SEHNR and FQNEAQ (reference sequence). This CDR3 spans 14 amino acids. The V gene lost 1 base and the J gene lost 5 bases, with 8 bases spanning the gap. This chain's CDR3 is CASSLVGGNEKLFF. CDR3 coding DNA: TGTGCCAGCAGCTTAGTTGGCGGGAATGAAAAACTGTTTTTT.

V and J are TRBV10-3 and TRBJ2-7; a weak D match, TRBD1 (6 bases). The length of the CDR3 is 16 residues. The germline V gene encodes CDR1 ENHRY and CDR2 SYGVKD. V was cut by 0 bases and J by 3 bases, with 15 bases left in between. In nucleotides, the CDR3 is TGTGCCATCAGTGAGTCGAGTGGGGGCGCAGGCTACGAGCAGTACTTC. It encodes CAISESSGGAGYEQYF.

This clone was seen a handful of times. The chain couples TRBV3-1 (or the pseudogene TRBV3-2) to TRBJ2-1; possibly TRBD2 for D (6 bases). This CDR3 is 17 amino acids long. Germline CDR1 reads LGHDT; CDR2 reads YNNKEL (reference sequence). V lost 4 bases to trimming and J lost 0 bases, with 16 bases between them. The CDR3 bases are TGTGCCAGCAGCCTTCACGCGGGACGCCGCTCCTACAATGAGCAGTTCTTC. This translates into CASSLHAGRRSYNEQFF.

The chain couples TRBV4-2 to TRBJ2-2, with TRBD2 matching over 7 bases. Germline values: CDR1 LGHNA, CDR2 YNFKEQ. J was trimmed by 4 bases and V by 3 bases; bases with no gene match: 5. This CDR3 region has 15 residues. Here the CDR3 reads CASSQGGSFTGELFF. In DNA, the CDR3 is TGTGCCAGCAGCCAGGGGGGGTCCTTCACCGGGGAGCTGTTTTTT.

The chain links TRBV6-4 to TRBJ1-5; tentative D call: TRBD1 (5 bases). CDR1 and CDR2 from the germline V gene are MRHNA and SNTAGT. V gave up 2 bases and J gave up 2 bases, with 10 bases separating them. The CDR3 contains 15 residues. The CDR3 reads CASSDKGVGNQPQHF. The CDR3 DNA reads as TGTGCCAGCAGTGACAAAGGGGTCGGCAATCAGCCCCAGCATTTT.

The chain couples TRBV5-1 to TRBJ1-4; TRBD1 matches at 8 bases. The CDR3 is made up of 16 amino acids. Germline CDR1 is SGHRS and CDR2 is YFSETQ. V shed 1 base and J 1 base; nucleotides not matched to a gene: 3. CDR3 region: CASSLPGQGTNEKLFF. CDR3 coding DNA: TGCGCCAGCAGCTTGCCCGGACAGGGAACTAATGAAAAACTGTTTTTT.

V usage is TRBV19 and J usage is TRBJ2-7; TRBD1 matches 7 bases. J gave up 5 bases and V 10 bases, and 14 bases lay outside the gene matches. The CDR3 totals 14 residues. Germline assignment: CDR1 LNHDA and CDR2 SQIVND (reference sequence). CDR3 loop: CATRGQFKPNEQYF. The CDR3 bases are TGTGCCACCCGGGGACAGTTCAAGCCGAACGAGCAGTACTTC.